The source of this TCR beta chain is a study of siplizumab effects on memory and regulatory T cells (dated by TCRdb to the late 2010s). In terms of the full investigation: The study examined how the anti-CD2 antibody siplizumab affects alloreactive T-cell subsets in allogeneic mixed lymphocyte reactions built from human PBMCs. Paper-wide results and their limitations: Among mappable alloreactive CD4+ clones, an average Treg-derived fraction of roughly 70% was observed with siplizumab, compared with more than 25% in control reactions. Sequences below about 10^-5 frequency were poorly captured, so only a minor fraction of alloreactive clones could be mapped to unstimulated subsets. The suppressive function of proliferating Tregs from siplizumab cultures was not functionally confirmed. About 75-95% of proliferating CD4+ or CD8+ clones could not be given a naive or memory phenotype. Siplizumab significantly reduced the cumulative frequency of alloreactive sequences traceable to unstimulated CD4+ memory T cells. Greater diversity appeared to be present in unstimulated naive T cells than in memory T cells, and a substantial contribution to the alloresponse seemed to be made by naive cells.

The CDR1 and CDR2 encoded by the germline V gene are SGHRS and YFSETQ. The CDR3 sequence holds 16 residues, the cysteine and phenylalanine included. Only the CDR3 DNA stays, 48 bases, in frame from base 1. V loses 7 bases of germline sequence and J loses 4 bases, and the interval between the two ends is 22 bases. Sorted unstimulated T cells and proliferating T cells recovered from mixed lymphocyte reactions were subjected to TCRbeta CDR3 sequencing. Fresh whole blood from ten to eleven HLA-typed healthy donors served as the source for isolating PBMCs. Receptors were amplified or captured by the immunoSEQ multiplex PCR assay. Around 10^5 TCR templates per sample were assayed by the deep sequencing platform. Genomic DNA extracted from sorted T cells was the material used for TCRbeta CDR3 sequencing. The original methods were these. The R programming language was used for clonal analysis of TCRbeta CDR3 data. Alloreactive CD4+ and CD8+ clones were defined by comparing unstimulated samples with post-reaction CFSE-low samples. By matching sequences to the repertoires of sorted unstimulated Treg and non-Treg cells, each alloreactive CD4+ clone was assigned a regulatory or non-regulatory origin. The immuneACCESS repertoire file appears here via TCRdb, limited to in-frame rearrangements. These files lack a portion of the clones; in checked studies, under half of the deficit traces to unresolved V genes, and the cause of the others is not known. V and J calls and clone size come straight from that table; D and trimming were deduced from the DNA. The sample contains 100,000 or so clones, 75% to 95% of them found a single time. More than 2.5% of the sample is in the top ten clones.

As concerns this clone: Its antigen is unknown. No base-level quality is on record; no much larger clone is a single base apart.

Sequencing was done on a sample of CD4+ T cells sorted from blood. The TCR sequence derives from a human donor in good health. Some clones in this sample may be carry-over from other donors' samples. The rearranged segments are TRBV5-1 and TRBJ2-3, with the D gene tentatively TRBD1 or TRBD2, based on 5 matching bases in each. The CDR3 region reads CASGYGTNRQADTQYF. The DNA sequence is given as TGCGCCAGCGGATACGGGACCAACCGCCAGGCAGATACGCAGTATTTT. Extended through the reference TRBV5-1 and TRBJ2-3 proteins, this CDR3 yields the full variable domain: KAGVTQTPRYLIKTRGQQVTLSCSPISGHRSVSWYQQTPGQGLQFLFEYFSETQRNKGNFPGRFSGRQFSNSRSEMNVSTLELGDSALYLCASGYGTNRQADTQYFGPGTRLTVL.